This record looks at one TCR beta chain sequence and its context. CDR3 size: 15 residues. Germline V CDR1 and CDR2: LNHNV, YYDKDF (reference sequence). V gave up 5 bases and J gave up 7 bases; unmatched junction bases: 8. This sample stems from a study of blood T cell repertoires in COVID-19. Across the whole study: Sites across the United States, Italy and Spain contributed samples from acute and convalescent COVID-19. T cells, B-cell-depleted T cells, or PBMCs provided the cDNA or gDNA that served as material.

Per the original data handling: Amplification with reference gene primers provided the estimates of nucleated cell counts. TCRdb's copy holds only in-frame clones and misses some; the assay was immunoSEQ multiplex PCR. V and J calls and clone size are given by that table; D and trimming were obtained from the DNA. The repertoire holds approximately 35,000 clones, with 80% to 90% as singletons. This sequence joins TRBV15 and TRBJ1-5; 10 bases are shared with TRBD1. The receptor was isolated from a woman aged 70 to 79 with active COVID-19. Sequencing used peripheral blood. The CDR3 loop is CATSQDRGAGQPQHF. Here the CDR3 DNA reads TGTGCCACCAGCCAGGACAGGGGGGCAGGCCAGCCCCAGCATTTT.